The 15 T cell receptor beta chains presented below share a single source sample, sequenced in a study of T cell responses to AZD1222 COVID-19 vaccine. Sequencing was performed with immunoSEQ multiplex PCR; in TCRdb, only in-frame clones are kept and a portion is missing. The data show tens of thousands of clones, around 80% seen once. The sample consisted of peripheral blood, taken on day 0 of AZD1222 vaccination. The source of these receptors is an adult in good health.

The gene calls are TRBV7-2 and TRBJ2-2; the match to TRBD1 covers 9 bases. The CDR3 totals 15 residues. The V gene's germline CDR1 is SGHTA and CDR2 FQGNSA. After removal of 4 bases from V and 7 bases from J, the junction contained 7 bases not matched to a gene. CDR3 protein: CASSSRGQGHGELFF. The CDR3 DNA sequence: TGTGCCAGCAGCTCCCGAGGACAGGGGCACGGGGAGCTGTTTTTT. The full variable domain, rest sourced from reference TRBV7-2 and TRBJ2-2, is GAGVSQSPSNKVTEKGKDVELRCDPISGHTALYWYRQSLGQGLEFLIYFQGNSAPDKSGLPSDRFSAERTGGSVSTLTIQRTQQEDSAVYLCASSSRGQGHGELFFGEGSRLTVL.

Written as DNA, the CDR3 is TGTGCCAGCTCACTAGGGGTGGGGCTCCGGGGCCAGCCCCAGCATTTT. Protein: CASSLGVGLRGQPQHF. The chain couples TRBV18 to TRBJ1-5; possibly TRBD1 for D (5 bases). V lost 4 bases to trimming and J lost 7 bases, with 20 bases between them. The CDR3 totals 16 residues. Germline CDR1 KGHSH, CDR2 LQKENI.

This chain uses TRBV7-2 with TRBJ2-5; the D gene is possibly TRBD1 (6 bases). The CDR3 totals 14 residues. Deletions cut 4 bases from V and 2 bases from J, with 11 bases between. Looked up from germline, CDR1 is SGHTA and CDR2 is FQGNSA. CDR3 in amino acids: CASSSLGQQETQYF. DNA of the CDR3: TGTGCCAGCAGCTCCCTGGGACAACAAGAGACCCAGTACTTC.

The chain joins TRBV6-5 to TRBJ2-7; D remains ambiguous. The CDR3 runs 16 residues. Trimming removed 1 base at V and 3 bases at J, with 16 bases between. Per the germline V gene, CDR1 is MNHEY and CDR2 is SVGAGI. DNA of the CDR3: TGTGCCAGCAGTTACTTCGGTTGGGGTGACGGCTACGAGCAGTACTTC. Translation: CASSYFGWGDGYEQYF.

The genes are TRBV10-3 and TRBJ1-4; 8 bases map to TRBD1. Germline V CDR1 and CDR2: ENHRY, SYGVKD. The ends lost 0 bases at V and 7 bases at J; junction bases unmatched: 13. The CDR3 has 18 amino acids. Here the CDR3 DNA reads TGTGCCATCAGTGAGTCAACGCAGGGGGCAAGCTTCGGTGAAAAACTGTTTTTT. Its translation: CAISESTQGASFGEKLFF.

This clone was picked up one time. V usage is TRBV19 and J usage is TRBJ2-3, with TRBD2 matching over 7 bases. CDR1 is LNHDA, CDR2 SQIVND, per germline (reference sequence). This CDR3 region has 14 residues. Losses at the gene ends were 5 bases for V and 1 base for J; bases not matched to a gene: 3. CDR3 in amino acids: CASSPREGTDTQYF. As DNA, the CDR3 is TGTGCCAGTAGTCCCCGGGAGGGCACAGATACGCAGTATTTT.

The V and J genes are TRBV19 and TRBJ1-5; weak D call: TRBD1 (5 bases). Trimming stripped 0 bases from V and 3 bases from J, with 9 bases between. The CDR3 consists of 15 residues. Germline CDR1 is LNHDA and CDR2 is SQIVND (reference sequence). Written as DNA, the CDR3 is TGTGCCAGTAGTATAGACCGGGGGATCAATCAGCCCCAGCATTTT. It translates to CASSIDRGINQPQHF.

This clone was seen a single time. This chain uses TRBV29-1 with TRBJ2-5, with D tentatively TRBD2 (6 bases). V dropped 7 bases and J dropped 2 bases, with 14 bases sitting between them. Germline V gene sequence: CDR1 SQVTM, CDR2 ANQGSEA. The CDR3 runs 13 residues. CDR3 residues: CSGSAAGQETQYF. CDR3 nucleotide sequence: TGCAGCGGGAGTGCGGCGGGACAAGAGACCCAGTACTTC.

The V gene is TRBV19, the J gene TRBJ1-1, with D hard to call. The CDR3 is 13 residues long. The V end lost 5 bases, the J end lost 4 bases, and 11 bases lay between the germline ends. Germline assignment: CDR1 LNHDA and CDR2 SQIVND (reference sequence). The CDR3 DNA reads TGTGCCAGTAGTCCGGGTTTGGGCACTGAAGCTTTCTTT. This translates into CASSPGLGTEAFF.

V is TRBV5-8 and J is TRBJ1-2; D ambiguous. Per the germline V gene, CDR1 is SGHTS and CDR2 is YDEGEE. The V end lost 4 bases, the J end lost 0 bases, and 13 bases lay between the germline ends. The CDR3 runs to 15 residues. The CDR3 here is CASSPYWVSNYGYTF. DNA for the CDR3: TGTGCCAGCAGCCCTTACTGGGTCTCTAACTATGGCTACACCTTC. Full variable domain (missing parts from reference TRBV5-8 and TRBJ1-2): EAGVTQSPTHLIKTRGQQATLRCSPISGHTSVYWYQQALGLGLQFLLWYDEGEERNRGNFPPRFSGRQFPNYSSELNVNALELEDSALYLCASSPYWVSNYGYTFGSGTRLTVV.

The chain carries TRBV7-9 and TRBJ2-1; D is uncertain. Deletions cut 3 bases from V and 7 bases from J, with 7 bases between. The CDR3 is made up of 12 amino acids. Germline CDR1 is SEHNR and CDR2 is FQNEAQ (reference sequence). Written as DNA, the CDR3 is TGTGCCAGCAGCTTGGGCCGGAATGAGCAGTTCTTC. Residues: CASSLGRNEQFF. Full variable domain (rest looked up from reference TRBV7-9 and TRBJ2-1): DTGVSQNPRHKITKRGQNVTFRCDPISEHNRLYWYRQTLGQGPEFLTYFQNEAQLEKSRLLSDRFSAERPKGSFSTLEIQRTEQGDSAMYLCASSLGRNEQFFGPGTRLTVL.

The rearrangement uses TRBV14 and TRBJ2-1; D possibly corresponds to TRBD1 (5 bases). The V end lost 1 base, the J end lost 8 bases, and 15 bases lay between the germline ends. This CDR3 contains 15 residues. The germline gives CDR1 SGHDN, CDR2 FVKESK. CDR3 sequence: CASSQGQPEYYEQFF. The CDR3 coding sequence is TGTGCCAGCAGCCAAGGACAGCCCGAGTACTATGAGCAGTTCTTC. Based on the CDR3 plus reference TRBV14 and TRBJ2-1, the full variable domain is EAGVTQFPSHSVIEKGQTVTLRCDPISGHDNLYWYRRVMGKEIKFLLHFVKESKQDESGMPNNRFLAERTGGTYSTLKVQPAELEDSGVYFCASSQGQPEYYEQFFGPGTRLTVL.

The rearrangement joins TRBV19 to TRBJ1-5; TRBD1 agrees at 7 bases. The CDR3 length is 14 residues. The J segment lost 2 bases and the V segment lost 5 bases, leaving 3 bases of the junction unmatched. The germline V gene encodes CDR1 LNHDA and CDR2 SQIVND (reference sequence). The CDR3 DNA reads as TGTGCCAGTAGTCGACAGGGTGGCAATCAGCCCCAGCATTTT. This codes for CASSRQGGNQPQHF.

The chain uses TRBV5-8 and TRBJ2-7; the D gene is possibly TRBD1 (6 bases). Germline assignment: CDR1 SGHTS and CDR2 YDEGEE. Deletions cut 3 bases from V and 2 bases from J, with 12 bases between. The CDR3 is made up of 14 amino acids. This CDR3 is CASSSRQVTYEQYF. The CDR3 DNA reads as TGTGCCAGCAGCTCTAGACAGGTTACCTACGAGCAGTACTTC.

The chain joins TRBV14 to TRBJ2-5; no reliable D call. From germline, CDR1 is SGHDN and CDR2 FVKESK. The CDR3 totals 12 residues. V lost 2 bases to trimming and J lost 5 bases, with 6 bases between them. This chain's CDR3 is CASSQQLETQYF. The DNA of the CDR3 is TGTGCCAGCAGCCAACAGCTGGAGACCCAGTACTTC. The full variable domain, in which reference TRBV14 and TRBJ2-5 provide the parts outside the CDR3, is EAGVTQFPSHSVIEKGQTVTLRCDPISGHDNLYWYRRVMGKEIKFLLHFVKESKQDESGMPNNRFLAERTGGTYSTLKVQPAELEDSGVYFCASSQQLETQYFGPGTRLLVL.